One sample yielded the 20 T cell receptor beta chains listed below, sequenced in a study of cytomegalovirus exposure and HLA in healthy donors. Vbeta (60) and Jbeta (13) primers were used in the PCR. Measured with immunoSEQ multiplex PCR; TCRdb has only the in-frame clones, and not every one. Of 130,000 or so clones in the sample, 7% to 9.5% are singletons; the top ten hold around 6%. Specimen: PBMCs. All receptors derive from a woman in her thirties or forties in good health and CMV-seropositive.

The V gene is TRBV5-1, the J gene TRBJ1-1; D call uncertain. V was trimmed by 4 bases and J by 4 bases, leaving 17 bases between them. There are 15 residues in the CDR3. Germline V gene lookup returns CDR1 SGHRS and CDR2 YFSETQ. The CDR3 DNA reads as TGCGCCAGCAGCCCCGTCGGGTCAGCGGGCACTGAAGCTTTCTTT. Translation: CASSPVGSAGTEAFF.

The chain combines TRBV11-3 with TRBJ1-1; D not resolved. There are 15 residues in the CDR3. The ends were cut back, 1 base at V and 1 base at J, with 10 bases in the middle. The V gene's germline CDR1 is SGHNT and CDR2 YENEEA. The CDR3 is CASSLAGGRNTEAFF. CDR3 bases: TGTGCCAGCAGCTTAGCTGGAGGGAGGAACACTGAAGCTTTCTTT.

The chain recombines TRBV10-3 with TRBJ2-2, with 9 bases matching TRBD2. The CDR3 length is 16 residues. CDR1 and CDR2 (germline): ENHRY, SYGVKD. The trim removed 4 bases at V and 6 bases at J, leaving 9 bases unmatched. The CDR3 coding sequence is TGTGCCATCAGTGCTAAAGGCGGGGGGGCCCCCGGGGAGCTGTTTTTT. It translates to CAISAKGGGAPGELFF.

This clone came up a few times. V and J are TRBV9 and TRBJ2-7; D is undetermined. The germline V and J ends were trimmed by 1 base and 3 bases, with 11 bases remaining between them. The V gene's germline CDR1 is SGDLS and CDR2 YYNGEE. CDR3 length: 14 amino acids. As DNA, the CDR3 is TGTGCCAGCAGCGTATCGGCTACGGGCTACGAGCAGTACTTC. Protein sequence: CASSVSATGYEQYF.

The V and J genes are TRBV5-1 and TRBJ1-1; D not certain. The CDR3 runs to 14 residues. Germline V gene sequence: CDR1 SGHRS, CDR2 YFSETQ. V was trimmed by 2 bases and J by 3 bases, leaving 11 bases between them. The CDR3 DNA sequence: TGCGCCAGCAGCTTACCGCGGGTCGACACTGAAGCTTTCTTT. This codes for CASSLPRVDTEAFF.

J is TRBJ2-1 and V is TRBV7-3; 13 bases line up with TRBD2. CDR1 and CDR2 from the germline V gene are SGHTA and FQGTGA. This CDR3 has 15 amino acids. The V segment lost 6 bases and the J segment 11 bases; nucleotides outside the gene matches: 10. The CDR3 is CASSPTSGGASKQFF. The CDR3, as DNA: TGTGCCAGCAGTCCTACTAGCGGGGGGGCCTCGAAGCAGTTCTTC.

This clone was detected a few times. The J gene is TRBJ1-2, the V gene TRBV25-1, with a possible D match to TRBD1 (5 bases). The CDR3 consists of 14 residues. V lost 4 bases to trimming and J lost 5 bases, with 14 bases between them. Germline V gene data show CDR1 as MGHDK and CDR2 as SYGVNS. The CDR3 bases are TGTGCCAGCAGTGCTCTGGCAGGGACTTATGGCTACACCTTC. This encodes CASSALAGTYGYTF.

This clone came up a few times. The chain employs TRBV7-9 and TRBJ1-6; possibly TRBD1 for D (6 bases). V lost 7 bases, J lost 8 bases, and 24 bases lay in between. This CDR3 comprises 17 residues. Germline values: CDR1 SEHNR, CDR2 FQNEAQ (reference sequence). The CDR3 nucleotides read TGTGCCAGCAATCTCGGGGGGGCAGGGGTCCCTTATTCACCCCTCCACTTT. This codes for CASNLGGAGVPYSPLHF.

V and J are TRBV15 and TRBJ1-5, with D unresolved. Germline V gene sequence: CDR1 LNHNV, CDR2 YYDKDF (reference sequence). The CDR3 is 18 amino acids. Deletions cut 3 bases from V and 0 bases from J, with 18 bases between. The CDR3 protein is CATSRAPGIYYSNQPQHF. In DNA form, the CDR3 reads TGTGCCACCAGCAGGGCCCCCGGGATCTACTATAGCAATCAGCCCCAGCATTTT.

V is TRBV6-6 and J is TRBJ1-2; the match to TRBD1 covers 10 bases. V dropped 6 bases and J dropped 5; count of bases not matched to a gene: 9. Germline V gene lookup returns CDR1 MNHNY and CDR2 SVGAGI (reference sequence). This CDR3 is 15 amino acids long. CDR3 residues: CASRGGTGATYGYTF. The DNA of the CDR3 is TGTGCCAGCAGAGGGGGGACAGGGGCGACATATGGCTACACCTTC.

The chain has TRBV6-6 and TRBJ1-1; TRBD1 matches 7 bases. Germline CDR1 reads MNHNY; CDR2 reads SVGAGI (reference sequence). This CDR3 region has 14 residues. Trimming removed 6 bases from V and 3 bases from J; junction bases left unmatched: 7. This CDR3 is CASRKTGVYTEAFF. CDR3 DNA sequence: TGTGCCAGCAGGAAAACAGGGGTCTACACTGAAGCTTTCTTT.

V usage is TRBV10-1 and J usage is TRBJ2-1; 7 bases agree with TRBD1. The CDR3 loop spans 13 amino acids. J was trimmed by 10 bases and V by 4 bases; bases with no gene match: 7. From germline, CDR1 is WNHNN and CDR2 SYGVQD (reference sequence). CDR3 sequence: CASSAFQGDEQFF. CDR3 nucleotide sequence: TGCGCCAGCAGTGCCTTCCAGGGGGACGAGCAGTTCTTC.

This clone was counted between two and nine times. The J gene is TRBJ1-4, the V gene TRBV27, with TRBD1 matching over 7 bases. Germline-derived CDR1 and CDR2 are MNHEY and SMNVEV (reference sequence). There are 14 residues in the CDR3. With 5 bases clipped from V and 4 bases from J, the junction kept 4 bases outside the gene matches. The CDR3 coding sequence is TGTGCCAGCAGTAGGGGGCGAGGTAATGAAAAACTGTTTTTT. It translates to CASSRGRGNEKLFF. The entire variable domain, with the rest obtained from reference TRBV27 and TRBJ1-4, is as follows: EAQVTQNPRYLITVTGKKLTVTCSQNMNHEYMSWYRQDPGLGLRQIYYSMNVEVTDKGDVPEGYKVSRKEKRNFPLILESPSPNQTSLYFCASSRGRGNEKLFFGSGTQLSVL.

The chain combines TRBV6-6 with TRBJ2-1; 14 nucleotides match TRBD2. This CDR3 region has 15 residues. Per germline, CDR1 MNHNY and CDR2 SVGAGI (reference sequence). Trimming removed 0 bases from V and 10 bases from J; junction bases left unmatched: 2. CDR3 protein: CASSYSGLAGEEQFF. CDR3 DNA sequence: TGTGCCAGCAGTTACTCGGGACTAGCGGGGGAAGAGCAGTTCTTC.

This clone was seen only a few times. V is TRBV5-1 and J is TRBJ1-1; 7 positions agree with TRBD1. The CDR3 spans 14 residues. V lost 4 bases, J lost 1 base, and 4 bases stayed unmatched. Germline CDR1 reads SGHRS; CDR2 reads YFSETQ. CDR3 bases: TGCGCCAGCAGCGTGGGACAGCCGAACACTGAAGCTTTCTTT. Protein sequence: CASSVGQPNTEAFF. The variable domain in full, completed from reference TRBV5-1 and TRBJ1-1, reads KAGVTQTPRYLIKTRGQQVTLSCSPISGHRSVSWYQQTPGQGLQFLFEYFSETQRNKGNFPGRFSGRQFSNSRSEMNVSTLELGDSALYLCASSVGQPNTEAFFGQGTRLTVV.

This clone was observed a handful of times. This chain joins TRBV5-6 and TRBJ2-3, with a possible D match to TRBD1 (6 bases). Germline loops: CDR1 SGHDT, CDR2 YYEEEE. V was trimmed by 5 bases and J by 0 bases, leaving 16 bases between them. The CDR3 length is 16 residues. The CDR3 bases are TGTGCCAGCAGTTGGGGGCCAGGGGCTAGCACAGATACGCAGTATTTT. Its protein is CASSWGPGASTDTQYF.

The chain combines TRBV6-5 with TRBJ1-1; TRBD1 matches at 8 bases. Losses at the gene ends were 4 bases for V and 2 bases for J; bases not matched to a gene: 6. CDR3 length: 15 residues. The germline gives CDR1 MNHEY, CDR2 SVGAGI. CDR3 sequence reads: CASSSHQGANTEAFF. CDR3 DNA sequence: TGTGCCAGCAGTTCCCATCAGGGGGCAAACACTGAAGCTTTCTTT.

The J gene is TRBJ1-2, the V gene TRBV19; D is unresolved. CDR3 length equals 15 residues. The germline gives CDR1 LNHDA, CDR2 SQIVND (reference sequence). The germline V and J ends were trimmed by 8 bases and 4 bases, with 20 bases remaining between them. The CDR3 loop reads CASLEISSGTYGYTF. CDR3 DNA: TGTGCCAGTCTTGAAATTAGTTCCGGTACCTATGGCTACACCTTC.

The genes are TRBV7-8 and TRBJ2-7, with D tentatively TRBD1 (6 bases). Trimming removed 3 bases at V and 7 bases at J, with 25 bases between. Looked up from germline, CDR1 is SGHVS and CDR2 is FQNEAQ. The CDR3 covers 17 residues. CDR3 DNA: TGTGCCAGCAGCTTCGTTACCACCCCCGACAGGCCCTGGGAGCAGTACTTC. It is translated as CASSFVTTPDRPWEQYF.

This clone has more than one count but fewer than ten. The V and J genes are TRBV6-1 and TRBJ2-2; TRBD1 aligns across 7 bases. J lost 1 base, V lost 6 bases, and 5 bases had no gene match. CDR1 is MNHNS and CDR2 is SASEGT in the germline V gene. The CDR3 is 15 amino acids. CDR3 sequence: CASRRGQLNTGELFF. The DNA for the CDR3 is TGTGCCAGCAGGAGGGGACAGCTGAACACCGGGGAGCTGTTTTTT.